One sample yielded the 24 T cell receptor beta chains listed below, sequenced in a study of OX40 agonist ivuxolimab in advanced cancers. Sequencing was performed with immunoSEQ multiplex PCR; in TCRdb, only in-frame clones are kept and a portion is missing. Here the sample spans 20,000 to 30,000 clones, 79% being singletons. Sample: CD4+ or CD8+ T cells sorted from blood, taken in a trial of the OX40 agonist ivuxolimab. All receptors derive from an adult with an advanced solid tumor such as melanoma, head and neck, liver or kidney cancer.

The chain joins TRBV10-1 to TRBJ1-1; possible D gene TRBD1, 6 bases. Between the trimmed V and J ends, which lost 5 bases and 2 bases, there was a span of 12 bases. CDR3 length: 14 residues. The germline gives CDR1 WNHNN, CDR2 SYGVQD (reference sequence). The CDR3 nucleotides read TGCGCCAGCAGTTCGGACAGACTCAACACTGAAGCTTTCTTT. Protein product: CASSSDRLNTEAFF.

The sample holds one count of this clone. The chain is built from TRBV7-8 and TRBJ1-4; unclear D gene. The CDR3 loop spans 14 amino acids. The V end lost 1 base, the J end lost 4 bases, and 7 bases lay between the germline ends. Germline V gene sequence: CDR1 SGHVS, CDR2 FQNEAQ. CDR3 DNA sequence: TGTGCCAGCAGCTTAGGGCGGCTTAATGAAAAACTGTTTTTT. It specifies CASSLGRLNEKLFF. The full variable domain, rest sourced from reference TRBV7-8 and TRBJ1-4, is GAGVSQSPRYKVAKRGQDVALRCDPISGHVSLFWYQQALGQGPEFLTYFQNEAQLDKSGLPSDRFFAERPEGSVSTLKIQRTQQEDSAVYLCASSLGRLNEKLFFGSGTQLSVL.

J is TRBJ1-2 and V is TRBV12-5; 9 positions agree with TRBD1. The V gene's germline CDR1 is LGHNT and CDR2 FRNRAP. The CDR3 covers 14 residues. V was clipped by 2 bases and J by 4 bases; unmatched bases: 2. CDR3 sequence (DNA): TGTGCTAGTGGTTTGAGGACAGGGGTCTATGGCTACACCTTC. Protein product: CASGLRTGVYGYTF.

The chain recombines TRBV5-6 with TRBJ2-5; D uncertain. The germline CDR1 and CDR2 sequences are SGHDT and YYEEEE. This CDR3 spans 14 amino acids. Trimming took 6 bases from V and 3 from J, leaving 15 bases between them. CDR3 loop: CASKLGWAEETQYF. The CDR3 DNA is TGTGCCAGCAAGCTTGGGTGGGCGGAAGAGACCCAGTACTTC.

CDR3 DNA sequence: TGTGCAAGTCGCCTGGGAGGGGGCTACACCTTC. It encodes CASRLGGGYTF. The chain couples TRBV12-2 to TRBJ1-2. TRBV12-2 has pseudogene status. The CDR3 has 11 residues.

CDR3 in amino acids: CASSQEFFSPSTEKLFF. The DNA for the CDR3 is TGTGCCAGCAGCCAAGAATTCTTTAGCCCTTCGACGGAAAAACTGTTTTTT. The rearrangement joins TRBV5-4 to TRBJ1-4; the D is unclear. Germline V gene sequence: CDR1 SGHNT, CDR2 YYREEE (reference sequence). The length of the CDR3 is 17 residues. With 4 bases removed from V and 8 bases from J, the gap between germline ends came to 24 bases.

The chain links TRBV30 to TRBJ2-7; 7 bases agree with TRBD1. The CDR3 spans 14 residues. J gave up 3 bases and V 2 bases, and 7 bases lay outside the gene matches. Germline CDR1 and CDR2: GTSNPN and SVGIG (reference sequence). The DNA for the CDR3 is TGTGCCTGGAGTCGACAGGGAGTATACTACGAGCAGTACTTC. It specifies CAWSRQGVYYEQYF.

This clone has only a few counts. The rearrangement uses TRBV6-1 and TRBJ2-5; D possibly corresponds to TRBD1 (6 bases). V lost 10 bases to trimming and J lost 4 bases, with 19 bases between them. This CDR3 is 14 amino acids long. Looked up from germline, CDR1 is MNHNS and CDR2 is SASEGT. CDR3 bases: TGTGCCACCCTGTTGACAGGATGGGGAGAGACCCAGTACTTC. Protein sequence: CATLLTGWGETQYF.

The rearrangement joins TRBV11-2 to TRBJ1-1; D is ambiguous. Trimming left V 6 bases short and J 10 bases short, with 12 bases between. Germline CDR1 and CDR2: SGHAT and FQNNGV. There are 11 residues in the CDR3. DNA for the CDR3: TGTGCCAGCAGTCAGTACTGGGGAGCTTTCTTT. It specifies CASSQYWGAFF.

The chain uses TRBV9 and TRBJ2-6, with D possibly being TRBD1 (6 bases). Trimming shortened V by 3 bases and J by 1 base, and 8 bases separated the two germline ends. This CDR3 is 15 amino acids long. CDR1 and CDR2 (germline): SGDLS, YYNGEE. In DNA, the CDR3 is TGTGCCAGCAGCGAGGGGGTGTCTGGGGCCAACGTCCTGACTTTC. This translates into CASSEGVSGANVLTF.

The rearrangement uses TRBV5-6 and TRBJ2-7, with D unresolved. The V gene lost 1 base and the J gene lost 0 bases, with 17 bases spanning the gap. Looked up from germline, CDR1 is SGHDT and CDR2 is YYEEEE. CDR3 length: 17 amino acids. The CDR3 DNA reads as TGTGCCAGCAGCTTGTTACCCCTCCCAACCCGCTCCTACGAGCAGTACTTC. Translation gives CASSLLPLPTRSYEQYF.

The chain uses TRBV6-1 and TRBJ2-7; D uncertain. Germline V lookup: CDR1 MNHNS, CDR2 SASEGT. The CDR3 consists of 13 residues. The V gene lost 4 bases and the J gene lost 3 bases, with 10 bases spanning the gap. This chain's CDR3 is CASSASENYEQYF. For the CDR3, the DNA is TGTGCCAGCAGTGCCTCAGAGAACTACGAGCAGTACTTC.

The chain's CDR3 is CASTTTGQSHGYTF. The CDR3 DNA follows: TGTGCCAGCACCACAACAGGACAGAGTCATGGCTACACCTTC. The rearrangement links TRBV21-1 to TRBJ1-2; TRBD1 is the table's D call, not checked against the DNA. TRBV21-1 is a pseudogene. The CDR3 has 14 residues.

This rearrangement joins TRBV15 to TRBJ2-2; unclear D gene. This CDR3 is 13 amino acids long. V was clipped by 2 bases and J by 5 bases, with 6 bases between them. The germline CDR1 and CDR2 sequences are LNHNV and YYDKDF (reference sequence). The CDR3 loop reads CATSRQRTGELFF. The CDR3, as DNA: TGTGCCACCAGCAGACAGCGAACCGGGGAGCTGTTTTTT. Looking up the rest from reference TRBV15 and TRBJ2-2 gives the full variable domain: DAMVIQNPRYQVTQFGKPVTLSCSQTLNHNVMYWYQQKSSQAPKLLFHYYDKDFNNEADTPDNFQSRRPNTSFCFLDIRSPGLGDTAMYLCATSRQRTGELFFGEGSRLTVL.

In its sample, this clone was seen a few times. The chain combines TRBV30 with TRBJ1-6; D uncertain. Germline CDR1 and CDR2: GTSNPN and SVGIG (reference sequence). The V end was cut by 3 bases, the J end by 0 bases, with 9 bases between. The CDR3 spans 15 residues. The CDR3 sequence is CAWRQGSSYNSPLHF. The CDR3 DNA sequence: TGTGCCTGGAGGCAAGGGAGCTCCTATAATTCACCCCTCCACTTT.

CDR3 sequence: CASSLVGSGSYEQFF. The CDR3 DNA reads TGTGCCAGCAGCTTAGTAGGGTCGGGCAGCTATGAGCAGTTCTTC. The chain combines TRBV7-8 with TRBJ2-1; D is ambiguous. V lost 1 base and J lost 8, with 15 bases in between. Germline V gene lookup returns CDR1 SGHVS and CDR2 FQNEAQ. This CDR3 spans 15 amino acids.

The chain links TRBV11-2 to TRBJ1-1; D gene unclear. Germline V gene sequence: CDR1 SGHAT, CDR2 FQNNGV. There are 14 residues in the CDR3. V lost 0 bases, J lost 1 base, and 6 bases lay in between. The CDR3 is CASSLERWNTEAFF. Written as DNA, the CDR3 is TGTGCCAGCAGCTTAGAAAGGTGGAACACTGAAGCTTTCTTT. The complete variable domain, with remaining parts taken from reference TRBV11-2 and TRBJ1-1, reads EAGVAQSPRYKIIEKRQSVAFWCNPISGHATLYWYQQILGQGPKLLIQFQNNGVVDDSQLPKDRFSAERLKGVDSTLKIQPAKLEDSAVYLCASSLERWNTEAFFGQGTRLTVV.

The chain couples TRBV5-1 to TRBJ2-1, with 12 bases fitting TRBD2. Germline V CDR1 and CDR2: SGHRS, YFSETQ. After removal of 6 bases from V and 6 bases from J, the junction contained 7 bases not matched to a gene. The CDR3 contains 15 residues. The CDR3 DNA is TGCGCCAGCACCCTACTAGCGGGGGGAACCAATGAGCAGTTCTTC. This gives the protein CASTLLAGGTNEQFF.

V usage is TRBV28 and J usage is TRBJ2-1; 9 bases match TRBD2. The CDR3 is 15 amino acids. Losses at the gene ends were 3 bases for V and 6 bases for J; bases not matched to a gene: 6. Per germline, CDR1 MDHEN and CDR2 SYDVKM. Written as DNA, the CDR3 is TGTGCCAGCAGTTTTGCACTAGCGGGTTTCAATGAGCAGTTCTTC. Translated, it gives CASSFALAGFNEQFF.

V and J are TRBV30 and TRBJ1-2, with D unresolved. V shed 0 bases and J shed 2 bases, with 7 bases lying between them. The CDR3 contains 13 residues. Looked up from germline, CDR1 is GTSNPN and CDR2 is SVGIG (reference sequence). The CDR3 coding sequence is TGTGCCTGGAGTGTACAGCGAAACTATGGCTACACCTTC. Its protein is CAWSVQRNYGYTF.

This clone was seen a few times. This chain links TRBV5-4 with TRBJ2-5, with 9 bases fitting TRBD2. V dropped 4 bases and J dropped 3; count of bases not matched to a gene: 7. The CDR3 has 15 amino acids. Germline V gene data show CDR1 as SGHNT and CDR2 as YYREEE (reference sequence). Here the CDR3 reads CASSAPRGGEETQYF. CDR3 DNA sequence: TGTGCCAGCAGCGCCCCCCGCGGGGGGGAAGAGACCCAGTACTTC.

The chain employs TRBV5-5 and TRBJ1-2; perhaps TRBD1 as D (6 bases). Germline V gene data show CDR1 as SGHKS and CDR2 as YYEKEE (reference sequence). This CDR3 has 15 amino acids. V lost 1 base to trimming and J lost 8 bases, with 18 bases between them. DNA of the CDR3: TGTGCCAGCAGCTTGTCTGCAGGGGCCCTCTTGGGCTACACCTTC. Amino acids: CASSLSAGALLGYTF.

This chain uses TRBV5-4 with TRBJ2-7; D is ambiguous. The germline V and J ends were trimmed by 4 bases and 0 bases, with 8 bases remaining between them. Per germline, CDR1 SGHNT and CDR2 YYREEE (reference sequence). The CDR3 is 13 amino acids. The CDR3 DNA reads as TGTGCCAGCAGCAGTGCCAACTCCTACGAGCAGTACTTC. Translation: CASSSANSYEQYF.

This clone showed up just a few times. The rearrangement joins TRBV5-5 to TRBJ1-3, with TRBD1 identical over 7 bases. The CDR3 is made up of 15 amino acids. Germline trimming cut 0 bases from V and 4 bases from J; bases unmatched to any gene: 4. Per germline, CDR1 SGHKS and CDR2 YYEKEE (reference sequence). Written as DNA, the CDR3 is TGTGCCAGCAGCTTGGGACAGGGTCGCGGAAACACCATATATTTT. This gives the protein CASSLGQGRGNTIYF.